A single sample is the source of the 9 T cell receptor beta chains below, sequenced in a study of blood T cell repertoires in COVID-19. Here immunoSEQ multiplex PCR was the method, and the copy in TCRdb shows in-frame clones only, minus some. This sample has some 200,000 clones, with just over 85% found just once. Material for sequencing was peripheral blood. These receptor sequences come from an elderly man with acute or convalescent COVID-19.

This clone has a handful of counts. The J gene is TRBJ2-1, the V gene TRBV7-2; a weak D match, TRBD2 (5 bases). V dropped 5 bases and J dropped 3 bases, with 17 bases sitting between them. The CDR3 totals 16 residues. Germline V gene sequence: CDR1 SGHTA, CDR2 FQGNSA. The CDR3 loop reads CASSLTHGGHYNEQFF. As DNA, the CDR3 is TGTGCCAGCAGCCTAACTCATGGCGGGCACTACAATGAGCAGTTCTTC.

Worth noting for this clone: Germline is not matched at one junction end, which may reflect a read error. J is TRBJ2-1 and V is TRBV2; 12 nucleotides match TRBD2. In germline, CDR1 is SNHLY, CDR2 FYNNEI. This CDR3 contains 15 residues. Here the CDR3 reads CASSKAGLAGFEQFF. The CDR3 coding sequence is TGTGCCAGCAGTAAAGCCGGACTAGCGGGATTCGAGCAGTTCTTC. Full variable domain (remainder filled in from reference TRBV2 and TRBJ2-1): EPEVTQTPSHQVTQMGQEVILRCVPISNHLYFYWYRQILGQKVEFLVSFYNNEISEKSEIFDDQFSVERPDGSNFTLKIRSTKLEDSAMYFCASSKAGLAGFEQFFGPGTRLTVL.

This chain uses TRBV10-2 with TRBJ2-1, with D maybe TRBD1 (5 bases). CDR3 length: 15 amino acids. In germline, CDR1 is WSHSY, CDR2 SAAADI. V was cut by 7 bases and J by 0 bases, with 13 bases left in between. DNA of the CDR3: TGCGCCAGCATAATGGACACGAACTCCTACAATGAGCAGTTCTTC. Translation: CASIMDTNSYNEQFF.

The chain recombines TRBV20-1 with TRBJ2-7; D is unclear. This CDR3 is 11 amino acids long. Germline loops: CDR1 DFQATT, CDR2 SNEGSKA (reference sequence). Deletions cut 3 bases from V and 5 bases from J, with 8 bases between. This CDR3 reads CSASGFDEQYV. In nucleotides, the CDR3 is TGCAGTGCTAGCGGGTTTGACGAGCAGTACGTC.

The chain is built from TRBV7-2 and TRBJ1-2; D may be TRBD1 (6 bases). This CDR3 is 13 amino acids long. The V end was cut by 2 bases, the J end by 8 bases, with 12 bases between. Germline V lookup: CDR1 SGHTA, CDR2 FQGNSA. In nucleotides, the CDR3 is TGTGCCAGCAGCTTATACAGGGCCGACGGCTACACCTTC. This gives the protein CASSLYRADGYTF.

This sequence joins TRBV19 and TRBJ1-5; D remains ambiguous. Between the trimmed V and J ends, which lost 5 bases and 7 bases, there was a span of 15 bases. Germline values: CDR1 LNHDA, CDR2 SQIVND (reference sequence). The CDR3 has 14 amino acids. CDR3 coding DNA: TGTGCCAGTAGTTGGGGAGACGGAAGGCAGCCCCAGCATTTT. Translating it yields CASSWGDGRQPQHF.

V and J are TRBV19 and TRBJ2-1; D is possibly TRBD2 (6 bases). Deletions cut 7 bases from V and 8 bases from J, with 21 bases between. The germline CDR1 and CDR2 sequences are LNHDA and SQIVND (reference sequence). The CDR3 runs 15 residues. CDR3 bases: TGTGCCAGTACTGAAACTAGCCCTGTTGGTCATGAGCAGTTCTTC. It encodes CASTETSPVGHEQFF.

V is TRBV11-3 and J is TRBJ2-3; 8 nucleotides line up with TRBD1. The CDR3 runs 17 residues. Germline CDR1 is SGHNT and CDR2 is YENEEA. The junction had 17 bases not matched to a gene; V was cut back by 4 bases and J by 8 bases. CDR3 sequence: CASSSPSSGGGRVTQYF. In DNA, the CDR3 is TGTGCCAGCAGCTCGCCCTCGTCAGGGGGCGGTAGGGTTACGCAGTATTTT.

V and J are TRBV5-1 and TRBJ1-5, with 7 bases that match TRBD1. CDR1 and CDR2 from the germline V gene are SGHRS and YFSETQ. V lost 0 bases to trimming and J lost 5 bases; unmatched junction nucleotides: 5. The CDR3 covers 15 residues. The CDR3, as DNA: TGCGCCAGCAGCTTGGCCGGGACAGACTATCAGCCCCAGCATTTT. Protein: CASSLAGTDYQPQHF.